A selection of T cell receptor beta chains follows, all from one sample in a study of T cells in localized non-small cell lung cancer. Only in-frame clones appear in the TCRdb table, and some are missing; sequencing was by immunoSEQ multiplex PCR. The sample lists 4,000 to 4,500 clones; over 30% were seen once. Sample: lung tumor tissue, taken before any cancer treatment. These receptors originate from a woman aged 40 to 75 with stage I lung adenocarcinoma. The CDR3 runs from the conserved cysteine through the conserved F or W. D genes are given only for firm matches. Not all rows give a size; the values are once, few, many and, for expanded clones, a class.

v_call	d_call	j_call	clone_size	cdr3_nt	cdr3_aa
TRBV13	TRBD2	TRBJ2-1	few	TGTGCCAGCAGCCGCGGGAGGCCGGTGAGTGAGCAGTTCTTC	CASSRGRPVSEQFF
TRBV6-8	TRBD2	TRBJ2-1	medium-sized	TGTGCCAGCAGTCCGGATAGCGGGAGGGCCGGTGAGCAGTTCTTC	CASSPDSGRAGEQFF
TRBV2	-	TRBJ1-4	few	TGTGCCAGCAGCATCCGACAGCGGGAAAAACTGTTTTTT	CASSIRQREKLFF
TRBV30	-	TRBJ2-5	-	TGTGCCTGGAGCGGGTTGGAGACCCAGTACTTC	CAWSGLETQYF
TRBV10-2	-	TRBJ2-7	-	TGCGCCAGCAGTGACTCGGGAAGCGAGCAGTACTTC	CASSDSGSEQYF
TRBV10-2	TRBD2	TRBJ2-7	-	TGCGCCAGCAGTGATAGGCGGGAGGGATCCTACGAGCAGTACTTC	CASSDRREGSYEQYF
TRBV25-1	-	TRBJ1-4	-	TGTGCCAGCAGTCTAAGGAGGGATTCTAATGAAAAACTGTTTTTT	CASSLRRDSNEKLFF
TRBV15	TRBD2	TRBJ2-1	few	TGTGCCACCAGCAGAGAGGGACTAGCCGTCAATGAGCAGTTCTTC	CATSREGLAVNEQFF
TRBV28	-	TRBJ2-3	-	TGTGCCAGCAGTCCCCAACCCCGGACAGAGCCCACAGATACGCAGTATTTT	CASSPQPRTEPTDTQYF
TRBV28	TRBD1	TRBJ1-2	-	TGTGCCAGCAGCCGTTTTTGGGCCCGGGACAGGGCAGATGGCTACACCTTC	CASSRFWARDRADGYTF
TRBV9	TRBD1	TRBJ1-2	medium-sized	TGTGCCAGCACCCCGACAGGGGTTTCGGATGGCTACACCTTC	CASTPTGVSDGYTF
TRBV9	TRBD1	TRBJ2-7	-	TGTGCCAGCAGTGAACAGGGGCAGGGGTTGAGGGAGCAGTACTTC	CASSEQGQGLREQYF
TRBV29-1	TRBD1	TRBJ1-1	-	TGCAGCGTTGTGGAGAGGGGGCAGGGCACTGAAGCTTTCTTT	CSVVERGQGTEAFF
TRBV12-5	-	TRBJ2-1	-	TGTGCTAGTGGTTTGTTAGTCGGGGAATCGGGTGAGCAGTTCTTC	CASGLLVGESGEQFF
TRBV18	TRBD2	TRBJ2-1	-	TGTGCCAGCTCACCAGCAGCGGGGGAGCAGTTCTTC	CASSPAAGEQFF
TRBV6-8	-	TRBJ1-3	few	TGTGCCAGCACGGCGTATCCAACCGAGGGAAACACCATATATTTT	CASTAYPTEGNTIYF
TRBV29-1	-	TRBJ2-3	once	TGCAGCGGAGAACCGGGTATCGGGACGCAGTATTTT	CSGEPGIGTQYF
TRBV5-1	TRBD1	TRBJ2-2	once	TGCGCCAGCACTGGACAGGACTACACCGGGGAGCTGTTTTTT	CASTGQDYTGELFF
TRBV11-3	TRBD2	TRBJ2-5	few	TGTGCCAGCAGCAATCTAGCGGGAGGGCAAGAGACCCAGTACTTC	CASSNLAGGQETQYF
TRBV6-1	-	TRBJ2-5	-	TGTGCCAGCAGTGAAGCGGGCGGGGCAGGAGGGGAGACCCAGTACTTC	CASSEAGGAGGETQYF
TRBV11-3	TRBD2	TRBJ2-3	medium-sized	TGTGCCAGCTTGCCTCTAGCGGGAATGTATACGCAGTATTTT	CASLPLAGMYTQYF
TRBV30	TRBD1	TRBJ1-4	large	TGTGCCTGGAGTTGGTCACAGGGGAACGAAAAACTGTTTTTT	CAWSWSQGNEKLFF
TRBV18	TRBD2	TRBJ2-7	-	TGTGCCAGCTCACCTGAGCGGGGCTTCTACGAGCAGTACTTC	CASSPERGFYEQYF
TRBV28	-	TRBJ2-3	-	TGTGCCAAAAAGGAGGAGGTCGCAGATACGCAGTATTTT	CAKKEEVADTQYF
TRBV10-3	-	TRBJ2-4	few	TGTGCCATCAGTGAGTCTCAAGGGAGTGGGGCCAAAAACATTCAGTACTTC	CAISESQGSGAKNIQYF
TRBV10-2	-	TRBJ2-5	-	TGCGCCAGCAGTGACAGCCCCCAAGAGACCCAGTACTTC	CASSDSPQETQYF
TRBV19	-	TRBJ1-2	-	TGTGCCAGTAGTATCAACGGGGGGGATGGCTACATCTTC	CASSINGGDGYIF
TRBV18	-	TRBJ2-7	once	TGTGCCAGCTCACCAGCAGCCTCCTACGAGCAGTACTTC	CASSPAASYEQYF
TRBV28	-	TRBJ1-5	-	TGTGCCAGCAGTTTCTATCCGGGACCCCTGCATTTT	CASSFYPGPLHF
TRBV28	-	TRBJ2-7	few	TGTGCCAGCAGTTTTCGGTACGGTACCTCCTACGAGCAGTACTTC	CASSFRYGTSYEQYF
TRBV6-8	-	TRBJ1-3	once	TGTGCCAGCAGTTACCCCGGAAACACCATATATTTT	CASSYPGNTIYF
TRBV10-2	-	TRBJ2-3	-	TGCGCCAGCAGTGAACTACTAGGAAGAGATACGCAGTATTTT	CASSELLGRDTQYF
TRBV30	-	TRBJ2-3	-	TGTGCCTGGAGCAGATACGGGCGCACAGATACGCAGTATTTT	CAWSRYGRTDTQYF
TRBV11-3	TRBD1	TRBJ1-2	-	TGTGCCAGCAGCCCCAGCAGGGGGTTCTATGGCTACACCTTC	CASSPSRGFYGYTF
TRBV11-3	-	TRBJ1-3	medium-sized	TGTGCCAGCAGCTTAGTGACAGGCCTCGGCTCTGGAAACACCATATATTTT	CASSLVTGLGSGNTIYF
TRBV18	TRBD1	TRBJ1-1	-	TGTGCCAGCTCATCTAACAGGGGTTCCACTGAAGCTTTCTTT	CASSSNRGSTEAFF